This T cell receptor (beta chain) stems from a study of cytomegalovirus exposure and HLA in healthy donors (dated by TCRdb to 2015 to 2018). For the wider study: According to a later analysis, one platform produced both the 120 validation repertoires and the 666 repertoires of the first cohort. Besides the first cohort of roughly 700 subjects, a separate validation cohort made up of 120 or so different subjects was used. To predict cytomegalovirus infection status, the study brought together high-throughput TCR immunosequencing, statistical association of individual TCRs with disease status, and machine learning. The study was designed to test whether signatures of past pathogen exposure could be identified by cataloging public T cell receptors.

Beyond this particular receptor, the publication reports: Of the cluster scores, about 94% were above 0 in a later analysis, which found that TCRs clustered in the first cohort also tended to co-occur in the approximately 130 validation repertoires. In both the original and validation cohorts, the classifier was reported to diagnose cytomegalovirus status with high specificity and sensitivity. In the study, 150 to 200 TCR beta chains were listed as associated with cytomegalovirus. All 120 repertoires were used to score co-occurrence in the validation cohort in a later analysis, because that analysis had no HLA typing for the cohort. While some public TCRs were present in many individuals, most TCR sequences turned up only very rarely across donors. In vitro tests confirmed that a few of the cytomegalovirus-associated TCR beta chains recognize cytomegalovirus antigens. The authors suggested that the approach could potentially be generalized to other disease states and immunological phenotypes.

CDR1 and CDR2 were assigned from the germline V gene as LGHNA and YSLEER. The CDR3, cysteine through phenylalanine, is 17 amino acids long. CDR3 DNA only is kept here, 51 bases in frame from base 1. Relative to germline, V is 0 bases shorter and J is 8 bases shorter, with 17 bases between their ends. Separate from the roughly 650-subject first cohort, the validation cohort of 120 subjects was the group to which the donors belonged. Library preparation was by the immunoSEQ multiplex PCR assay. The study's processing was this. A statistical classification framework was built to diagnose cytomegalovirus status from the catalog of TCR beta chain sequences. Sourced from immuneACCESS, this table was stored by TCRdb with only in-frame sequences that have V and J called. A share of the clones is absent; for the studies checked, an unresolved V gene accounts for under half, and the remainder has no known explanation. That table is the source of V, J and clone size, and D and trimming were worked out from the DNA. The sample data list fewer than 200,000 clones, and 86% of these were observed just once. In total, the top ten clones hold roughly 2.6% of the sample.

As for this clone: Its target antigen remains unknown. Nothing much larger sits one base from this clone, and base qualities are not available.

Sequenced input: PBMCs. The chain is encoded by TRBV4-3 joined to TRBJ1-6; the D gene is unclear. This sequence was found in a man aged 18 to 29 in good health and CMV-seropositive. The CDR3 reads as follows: CASSQDGGREWHSPLHF. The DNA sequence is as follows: TGCGCCAGCAGCCAAGATGGTGGGAGGGAGTGGCATTCACCCCTCCACTTT.